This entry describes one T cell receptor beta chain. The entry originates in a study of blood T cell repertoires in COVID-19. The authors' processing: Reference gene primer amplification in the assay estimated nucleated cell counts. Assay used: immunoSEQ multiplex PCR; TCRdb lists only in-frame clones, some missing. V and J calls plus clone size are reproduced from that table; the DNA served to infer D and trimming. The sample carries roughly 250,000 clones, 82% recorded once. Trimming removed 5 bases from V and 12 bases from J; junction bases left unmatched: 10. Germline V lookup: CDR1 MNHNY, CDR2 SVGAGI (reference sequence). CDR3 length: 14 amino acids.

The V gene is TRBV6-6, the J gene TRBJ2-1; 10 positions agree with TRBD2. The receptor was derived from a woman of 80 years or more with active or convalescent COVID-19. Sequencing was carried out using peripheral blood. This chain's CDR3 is CASSGGLAGVAQFF. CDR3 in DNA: TGTGCCAGCAGTGGCGGGCTAGCGGGAGTAGCGCAGTTCTTC.